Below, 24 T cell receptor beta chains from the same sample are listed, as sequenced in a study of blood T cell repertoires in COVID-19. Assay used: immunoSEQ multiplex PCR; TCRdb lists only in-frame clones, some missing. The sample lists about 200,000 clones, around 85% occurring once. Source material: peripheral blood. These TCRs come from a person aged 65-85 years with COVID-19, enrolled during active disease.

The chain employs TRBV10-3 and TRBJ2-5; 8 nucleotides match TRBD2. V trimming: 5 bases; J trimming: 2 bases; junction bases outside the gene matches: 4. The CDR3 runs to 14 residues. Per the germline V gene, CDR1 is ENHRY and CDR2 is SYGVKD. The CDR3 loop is CAISPASGQETQYF. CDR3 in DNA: TGTGCCATCAGTCCCGCTAGCGGGCAAGAGACCCAGTACTTC.

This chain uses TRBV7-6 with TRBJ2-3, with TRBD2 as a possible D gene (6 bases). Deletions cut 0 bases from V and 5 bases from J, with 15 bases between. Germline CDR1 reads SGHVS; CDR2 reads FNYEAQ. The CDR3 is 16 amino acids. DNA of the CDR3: TGTGCCAGCAGCTTAGCAGCTCTGGGAGGAGAAGATACGCAGTATTTT. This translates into CASSLAALGGEDTQYF.

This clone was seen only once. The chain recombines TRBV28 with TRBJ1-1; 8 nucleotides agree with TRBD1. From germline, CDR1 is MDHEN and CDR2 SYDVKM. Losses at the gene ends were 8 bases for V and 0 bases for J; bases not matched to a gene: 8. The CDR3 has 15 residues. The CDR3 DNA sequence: TGTGCCAGCCTTACCGGGACAGGCATGAACACTGAAGCTTTCTTT. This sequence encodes CASLTGTGMNTEAFF.

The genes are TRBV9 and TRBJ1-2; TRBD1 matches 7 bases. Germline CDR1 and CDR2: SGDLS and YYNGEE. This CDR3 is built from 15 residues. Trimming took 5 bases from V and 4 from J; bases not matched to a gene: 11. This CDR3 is CASRGYEGQFYGYTF. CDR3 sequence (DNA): TGTGCCAGCAGGGGATATGAGGGACAGTTCTATGGCTACACCTTC.

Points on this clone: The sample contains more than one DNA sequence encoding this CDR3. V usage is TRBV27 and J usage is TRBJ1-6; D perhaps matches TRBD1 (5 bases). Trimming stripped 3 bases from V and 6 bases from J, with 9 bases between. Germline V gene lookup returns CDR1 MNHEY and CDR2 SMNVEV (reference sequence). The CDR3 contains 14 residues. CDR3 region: CASSLGPSNSPLHF. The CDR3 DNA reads TGTGCCAGCAGTTTGGGGCCCTCTAATTCACCCCTCCACTTT.

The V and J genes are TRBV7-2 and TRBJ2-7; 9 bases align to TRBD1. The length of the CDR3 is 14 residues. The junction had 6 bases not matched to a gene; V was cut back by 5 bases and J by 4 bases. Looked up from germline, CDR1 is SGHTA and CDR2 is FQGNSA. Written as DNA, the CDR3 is TGTGCCAGCAGCCCGGACAGGGGAGAGTACGAGCAGTACTTC. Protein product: CASSPDRGEYEQYF. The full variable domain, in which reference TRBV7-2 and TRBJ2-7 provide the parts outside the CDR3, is GAGVSQSPSNKVTEKGKDVELRCDPISGHTALYWYRQSLGQGLEFLIYFQGNSAPDKSGLPSDRFSAERTGGSVSTLTIQRTQQEDSAVYLCASSPDRGEYEQYFGPGTRLTVT.

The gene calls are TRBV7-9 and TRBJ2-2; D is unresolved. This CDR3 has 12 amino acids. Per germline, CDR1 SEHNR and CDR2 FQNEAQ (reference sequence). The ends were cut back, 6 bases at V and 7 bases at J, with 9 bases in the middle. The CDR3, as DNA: TGTGCCAGCAGATTTCCCAGCGGGGAGCTGTTTTTT. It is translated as CASRFPSGELFF.

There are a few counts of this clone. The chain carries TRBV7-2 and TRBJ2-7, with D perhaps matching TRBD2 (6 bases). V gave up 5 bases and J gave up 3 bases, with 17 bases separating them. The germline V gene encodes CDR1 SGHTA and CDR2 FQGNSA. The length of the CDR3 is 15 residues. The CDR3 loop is CASSPGGAPNYEQYF. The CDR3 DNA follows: TGTGCCAGCAGCCCCGGGGGAGCGCCGAACTACGAGCAGTACTTC.

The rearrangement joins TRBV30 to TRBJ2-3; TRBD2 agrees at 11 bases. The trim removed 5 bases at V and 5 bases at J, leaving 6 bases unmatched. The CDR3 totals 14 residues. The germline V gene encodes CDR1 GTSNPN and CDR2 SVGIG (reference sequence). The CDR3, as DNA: TGTGCCTGGTCTAGCGGGAGGCTCGGAGATACGCAGTATTTT. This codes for CAWSSGRLGDTQYF.

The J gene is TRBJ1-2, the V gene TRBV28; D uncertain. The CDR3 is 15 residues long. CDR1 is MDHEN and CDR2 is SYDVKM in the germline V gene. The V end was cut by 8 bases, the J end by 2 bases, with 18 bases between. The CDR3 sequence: CASSILERRNYGYTF. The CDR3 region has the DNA TGTGCCAGCTCGATACTAGAGAGGCGGAACTATGGCTACACCTTC.

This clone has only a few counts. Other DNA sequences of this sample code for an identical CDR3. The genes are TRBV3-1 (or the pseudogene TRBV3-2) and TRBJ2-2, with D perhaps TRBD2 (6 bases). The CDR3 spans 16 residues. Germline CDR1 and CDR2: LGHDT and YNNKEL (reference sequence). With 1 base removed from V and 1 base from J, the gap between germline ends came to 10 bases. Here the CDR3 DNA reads TGTGCCAGCAGCCAAGTTGCGGGAATGAACACCGGGGAGCTGTTTTTT. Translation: CASSQVAGMNTGELFF.

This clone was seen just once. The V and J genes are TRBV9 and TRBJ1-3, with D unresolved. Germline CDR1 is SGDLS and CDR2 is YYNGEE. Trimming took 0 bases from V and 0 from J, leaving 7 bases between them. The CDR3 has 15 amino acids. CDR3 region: CASSVVADSGNTIYF. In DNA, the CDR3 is TGTGCCAGCAGCGTAGTGGCGGACTCTGGAAACACCATATATTTT.

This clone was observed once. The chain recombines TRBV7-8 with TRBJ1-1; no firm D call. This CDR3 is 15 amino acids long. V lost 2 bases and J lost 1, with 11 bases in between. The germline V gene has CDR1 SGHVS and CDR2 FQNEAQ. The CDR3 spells CASSLSRAPNTEAFF. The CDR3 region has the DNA TGTGCCAGCAGCTTAAGTCGAGCCCCGAACACTGAAGCTTTCTTT.

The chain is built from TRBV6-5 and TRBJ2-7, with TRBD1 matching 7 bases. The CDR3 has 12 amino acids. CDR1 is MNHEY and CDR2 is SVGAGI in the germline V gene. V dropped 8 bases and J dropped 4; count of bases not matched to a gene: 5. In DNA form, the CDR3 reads TGTGCCAGCGGAGACAGGGCTTACGAGCAGTACTTC. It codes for CASGDRAYEQYF.

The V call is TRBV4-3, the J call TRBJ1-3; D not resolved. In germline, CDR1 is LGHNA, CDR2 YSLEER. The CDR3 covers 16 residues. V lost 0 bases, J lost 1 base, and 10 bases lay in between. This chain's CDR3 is CASSQDEGISGNTIYF. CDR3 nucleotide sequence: TGCGCCAGCAGCCAAGATGAGGGTATTTCTGGAAACACCATATATTTT.

The CDR3 is CSVADGLGETQYF. CDR3 nucleotides: TGCAGCGTTGCCGATGGCCTTGGAGAGACCCAGTACTTC. V gene TRBV29-1 combines with J gene TRBJ2-5; D is unresolved. The ends were cut back, 4 bases at V and 4 bases at J, with 13 bases in the middle. In germline, CDR1 is SQVTM, CDR2 ANQGSEA. The CDR3 runs to 13 residues.

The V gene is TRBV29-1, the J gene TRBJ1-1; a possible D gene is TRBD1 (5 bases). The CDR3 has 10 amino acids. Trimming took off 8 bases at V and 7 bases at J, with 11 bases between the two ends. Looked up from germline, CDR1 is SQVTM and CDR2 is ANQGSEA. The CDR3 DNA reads TGCAGCATCGGGGGAGGTGAAGCTTTCTTT. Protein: CSIGGGEAFF.

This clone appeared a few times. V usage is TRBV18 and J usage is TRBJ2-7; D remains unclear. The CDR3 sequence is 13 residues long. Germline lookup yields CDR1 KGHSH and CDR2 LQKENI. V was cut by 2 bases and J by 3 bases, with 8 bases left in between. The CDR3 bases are TGTGCCAGCTCACCATCCAGTAACTACGAGCAGTACTTC. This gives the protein CASSPSSNYEQYF.

In DNA form, the CDR3 reads TGTGCCAGCAGTTTTCAGGGGTCCCGCTCCTACGAGCAGTACTTC. Amino acid sequence: CASSFQGSRSYEQYF. This chain joins TRBV6-5 and TRBJ2-7; tentatively, D is TRBD1 (6 bases). The CDR3 has 15 amino acids. Trimming removed 4 bases from V and 0 bases from J, with 13 bases in between. Germline CDR1 and CDR2: MNHEY and SVGAGI.

The CDR3, as DNA: TGTGCCAGCAGCTCAACCACCACAGCTCCACGGGGGGACGAGCAGTACTTC. This codes for CASSSTTTAPRGDEQYF. V usage is TRBV13 and J usage is TRBJ2-7; 7 nucleotides line up with TRBD2. The CDR3 consists of 17 residues. V gave up 4 bases and J gave up 5 bases; unmatched junction bases: 17. From germline, CDR1 is PRHDT and CDR2 FYEKMQ (reference sequence).

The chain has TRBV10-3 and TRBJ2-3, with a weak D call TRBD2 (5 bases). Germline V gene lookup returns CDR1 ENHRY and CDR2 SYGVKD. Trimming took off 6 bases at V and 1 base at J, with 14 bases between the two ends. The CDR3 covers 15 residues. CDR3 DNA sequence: TGTGCCATCAGCGGGGAGAGATGGGGCACAGATACGCAGTATTTT. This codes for CAISGERWGTDTQYF.

The chain's CDR3 is CASSATQGRTGGEAFF. The CDR3 coding sequence is TGTGCCAGCAGCGCGACTCAAGGCAGGACAGGGGGCGAAGCTTTCTTT. The chain is built from TRBV9 and TRBJ1-1; 11 bases fit TRBD1. The CDR3 has 16 amino acids. J lost 8 bases, V lost 3 bases, and 12 bases had no gene match. Germline CDR1 SGDLS, CDR2 YYNGEE.

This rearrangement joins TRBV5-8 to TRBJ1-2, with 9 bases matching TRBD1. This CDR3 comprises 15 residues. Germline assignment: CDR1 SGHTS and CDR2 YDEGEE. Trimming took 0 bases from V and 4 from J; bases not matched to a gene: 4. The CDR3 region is CASSLVTGGVYGYTF. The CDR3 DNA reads TGTGCCAGCAGCTTGGTGACAGGGGGAGTCTATGGCTACACCTTC.

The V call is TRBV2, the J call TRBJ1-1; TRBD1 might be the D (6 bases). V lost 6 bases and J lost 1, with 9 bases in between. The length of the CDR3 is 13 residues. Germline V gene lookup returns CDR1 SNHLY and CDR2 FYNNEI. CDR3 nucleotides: TGTGCCAGCAGGAACAGGGCGAACACTGAAGCTTTCTTT. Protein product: CASRNRANTEAFF.